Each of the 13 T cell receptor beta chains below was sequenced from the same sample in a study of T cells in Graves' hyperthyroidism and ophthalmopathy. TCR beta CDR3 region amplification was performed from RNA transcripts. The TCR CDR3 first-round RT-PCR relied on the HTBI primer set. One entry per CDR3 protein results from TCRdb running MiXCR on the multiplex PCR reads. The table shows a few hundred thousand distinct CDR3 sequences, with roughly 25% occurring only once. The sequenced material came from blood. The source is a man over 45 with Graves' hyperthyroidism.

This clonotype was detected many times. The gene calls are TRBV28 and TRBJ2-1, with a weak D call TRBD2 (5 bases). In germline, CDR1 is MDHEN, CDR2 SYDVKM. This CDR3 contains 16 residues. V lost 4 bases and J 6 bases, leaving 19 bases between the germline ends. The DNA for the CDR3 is TGTGCCAGCAGTTACACGGATGGCGGGCCTCTCAATGAGCAGTTCTTC. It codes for CASSYTDGGPLNEQFF.

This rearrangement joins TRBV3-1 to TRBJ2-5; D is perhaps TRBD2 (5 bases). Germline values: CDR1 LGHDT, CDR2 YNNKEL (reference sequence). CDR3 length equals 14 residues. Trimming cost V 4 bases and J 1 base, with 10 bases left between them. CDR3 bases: TGTGCCAGCAGCCCCACTAGTGTCCAAGAGACCCAGTACTTC. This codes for CASSPTSVQETQYF.

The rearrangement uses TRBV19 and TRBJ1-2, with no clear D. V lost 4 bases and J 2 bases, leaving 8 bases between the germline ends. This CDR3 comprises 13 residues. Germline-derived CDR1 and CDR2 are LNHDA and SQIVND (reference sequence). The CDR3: CASSTNENYGYTF. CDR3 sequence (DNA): TGTGCCAGTAGTACGAATGAAAACTATGGCTACACCTTC.

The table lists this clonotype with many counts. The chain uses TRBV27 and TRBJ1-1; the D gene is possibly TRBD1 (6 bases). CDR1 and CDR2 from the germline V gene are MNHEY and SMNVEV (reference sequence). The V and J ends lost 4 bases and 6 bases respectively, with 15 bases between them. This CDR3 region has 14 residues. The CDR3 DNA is TGTGCCAGCAGTTACGGGGCAGGGGTGGCTGAAGCTTTCTTT. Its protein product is CASSYGAGVAEAFF.

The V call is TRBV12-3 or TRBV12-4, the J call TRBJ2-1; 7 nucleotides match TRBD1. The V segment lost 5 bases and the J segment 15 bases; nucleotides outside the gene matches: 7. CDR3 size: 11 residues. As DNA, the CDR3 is TGTGCCAGCAGTCTCCGGGACAGACCGTTCTTC. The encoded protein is CASSLRDRPFF.

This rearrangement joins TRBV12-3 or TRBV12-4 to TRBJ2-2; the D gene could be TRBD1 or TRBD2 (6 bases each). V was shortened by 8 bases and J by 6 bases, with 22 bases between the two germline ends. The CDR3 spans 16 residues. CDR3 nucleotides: TGTGCCAGCGTCCGACGGCTGGGGGGCTCGTCCGGGGAGCTGTTTTTT. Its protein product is CASVRRLGGSSGELFF.

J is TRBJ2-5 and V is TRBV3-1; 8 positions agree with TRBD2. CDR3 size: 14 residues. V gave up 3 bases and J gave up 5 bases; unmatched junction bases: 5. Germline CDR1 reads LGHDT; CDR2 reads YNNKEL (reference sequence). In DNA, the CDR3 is TGTGCCAGCAGCCACGCGGGGGGATGGGAGACCCAGTACTTC. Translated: CASSHAGGWETQYF.

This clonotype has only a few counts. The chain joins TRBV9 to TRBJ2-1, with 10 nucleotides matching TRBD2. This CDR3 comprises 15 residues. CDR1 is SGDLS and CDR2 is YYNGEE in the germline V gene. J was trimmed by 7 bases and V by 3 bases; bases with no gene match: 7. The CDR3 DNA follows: TGTGCCAGCAGCGCCACTAGCGGGAAGGCGAATGAGCAGTTCTTC. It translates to CASSATSGKANEQFF.

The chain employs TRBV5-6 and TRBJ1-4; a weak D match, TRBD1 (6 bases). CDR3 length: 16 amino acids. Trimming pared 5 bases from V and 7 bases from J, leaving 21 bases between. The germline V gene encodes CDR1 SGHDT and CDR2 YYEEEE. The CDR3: CASSHATGTFGEKLFF. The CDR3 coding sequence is TGTGCCAGCAGTCACGCGACCGGGACATTTGGTGAAAAACTGTTTTTT.

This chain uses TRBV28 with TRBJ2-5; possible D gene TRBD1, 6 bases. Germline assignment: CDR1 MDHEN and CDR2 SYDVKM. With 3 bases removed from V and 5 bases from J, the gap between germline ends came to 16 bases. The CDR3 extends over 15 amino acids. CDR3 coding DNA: TGTGCCAGCAGTTTGACGCAGGGGCGCGTTGAGACCCAGTACTTC. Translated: CASSLTQGRVETQYF. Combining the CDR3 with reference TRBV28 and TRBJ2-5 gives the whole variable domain DVKVTQSSRYLVKRTGEKVFLECVQDMDHENMFWYRQDPGLGLRLIYFSYDVKMKEKGDIPEGYSVSREKKERFSLILESASTNQTSMYLCASSLTQGRVETQYFGPGTRLLVL.

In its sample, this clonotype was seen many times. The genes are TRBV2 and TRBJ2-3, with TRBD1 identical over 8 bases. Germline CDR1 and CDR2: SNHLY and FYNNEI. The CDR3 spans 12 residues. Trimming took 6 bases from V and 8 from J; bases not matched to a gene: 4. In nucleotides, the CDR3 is TGTGCCAGCAGGCTCACAGGGGGTACGCAGTATTTT. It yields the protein CASRLTGGTQYF.

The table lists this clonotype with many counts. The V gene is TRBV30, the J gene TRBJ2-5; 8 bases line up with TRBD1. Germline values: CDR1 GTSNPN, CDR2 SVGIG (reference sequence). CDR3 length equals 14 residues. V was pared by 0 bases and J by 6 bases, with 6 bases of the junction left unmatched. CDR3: CAWSVGQGIQTQYF. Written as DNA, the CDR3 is TGTGCCTGGAGTGTCGGACAGGGCATACAGACCCAGTACTTC.

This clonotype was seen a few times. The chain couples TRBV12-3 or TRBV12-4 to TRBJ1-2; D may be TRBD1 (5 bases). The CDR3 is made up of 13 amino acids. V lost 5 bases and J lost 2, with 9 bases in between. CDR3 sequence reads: CASSARENYGYTF. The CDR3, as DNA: TGTGCCAGCAGTGCCAGGGAGAACTATGGCTACACCTTC.